This T cell receptor (beta chain) was obtained from a study of human T cells and chemical hapten exposure. One entry per CDR3 protein, called by TCRdb with MiXCR from the RACE reads. In the table there are around 80,000 distinct CDR3 sequences, about 8.6% of which are singletons. This CDR3 contains 17 residues. V gave up 2 bases and J gave up 6 bases, with 21 bases separating them. CDR1 KGHSH and CDR2 LQKENI come from the germline V gene. Regarding time point: healthy volunteer bleed at 6 weeks. Before extraction, the whole blood was not fractionated, and total RNA was taken from it. This clonotype originated in a male donor in good health. Some clones in this sample may be carry-over from other donors' samples. The sample comprised whole blood. The chain has TRBV18 and TRBJ2-3; the D is unclear. The CDR3 DNA reads TGTGCCAGCTCACCAGGATATGTGGGCCGCTTTCAGGATACGCAGTATTTT. This encodes CASSPGYVGRFQDTQYF.